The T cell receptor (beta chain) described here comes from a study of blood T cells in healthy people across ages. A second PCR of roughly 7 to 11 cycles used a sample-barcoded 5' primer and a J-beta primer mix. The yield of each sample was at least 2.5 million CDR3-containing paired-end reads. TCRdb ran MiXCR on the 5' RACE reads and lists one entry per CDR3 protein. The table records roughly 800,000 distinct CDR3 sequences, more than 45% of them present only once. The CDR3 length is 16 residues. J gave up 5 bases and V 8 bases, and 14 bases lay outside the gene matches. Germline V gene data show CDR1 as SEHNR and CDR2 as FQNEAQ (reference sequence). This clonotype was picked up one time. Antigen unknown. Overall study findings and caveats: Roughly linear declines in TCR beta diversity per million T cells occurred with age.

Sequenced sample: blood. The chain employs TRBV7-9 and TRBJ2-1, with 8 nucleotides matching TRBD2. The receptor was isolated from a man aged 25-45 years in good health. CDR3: CASRKLAGPINNEQFF. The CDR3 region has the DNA TGTGCCAGCCGGAAATTAGCGGGGCCGATTAACAATGAGCAGTTCTTC.